Following are 10 T cell receptor beta chains from one sample sequenced in a study of PD-L1 blockade in urothelial cancer. The method was immunoSEQ multiplex PCR; TCRdb's version includes in-frame clones alone and lacks a portion of them. The sample shows 55,000 to 85,000 clones, about 88% of them seen only once. This sample comprised PBMCs, obtained around atezolizumab (anti-PD-L1) treatment. These receptors all come from a man between 60 and 70 years old with urothelial cancer.

The chain is built from TRBV7-2 and TRBJ2-1, with TRBD2 matching over 14 bases. This CDR3 has 16 amino acids. The germline V gene has CDR1 SGHTA and CDR2 FQGNSA. The V segment lost 3 bases and the J segment 12 bases; nucleotides outside the gene matches: 10. The CDR3 coding sequence is TGTGCCAGCAGCTTCCTAACCGGGACTAGCGGGAGTGGGCAGTTCTTC. This gives the protein CASSFLTGTSGSGQFF.

The chain employs TRBV4-1 and TRBJ2-1; 11 bases line up with TRBD2. Unmatched junction bases numbered 5, after V lost 4 bases and J lost 6 bases. This CDR3 region has 15 residues. Germline assignment: CDR1 MGHRA and CDR2 YSYEKL. Here the CDR3 reads CASSRLAGTSNEQFF. CDR3 sequence (DNA): TGCGCCAGCAGCCGACTAGCGGGGACGAGCAATGAGCAGTTCTTC.

The J gene is TRBJ1-1, the V gene TRBV5-6; no reliable D call. The CDR3 extends over 15 amino acids. Germline lookup yields CDR1 SGHDT and CDR2 YYEEEE. Trimming left V 2 bases short and J 0 bases short, with 11 bases between. The CDR3 bases are TGTGCCAGCAGCTTAAGTTGGGCCTTGAACACTGAAGCTTTCTTT. Its translation: CASSLSWALNTEAFF.

The gene calls are TRBV6-5 and TRBJ1-2, with TRBD1 matching over 9 bases. This CDR3 spans 15 amino acids. Per the germline V gene, CDR1 is MNHEY and CDR2 is SVGAGI. The ends lost 6 bases at V and 4 bases at J; junction bases unmatched: 9. The CDR3 protein is CASSVGQGSGYGYTF. The DNA of the CDR3 is TGTGCCAGCAGCGTGGGACAGGGTAGCGGCTATGGCTACACCTTC.

The chain couples TRBV2 to TRBJ1-2; D may be TRBD1 (6 bases). V was cut by 7 bases and J by 2 bases, with 11 bases left in between. There are 13 residues in the CDR3. Germline-derived CDR1 and CDR2 are SNHLY and FYNNEI. The CDR3 loop reads CASTLDRNYGYTF. The CDR3 DNA follows: TGTGCCAGCACTCTGGACAGAAACTATGGCTACACCTTC.

The V gene is TRBV6-5, the J gene TRBJ2-3; possibly TRBD1 for D (7 bases). The germline CDR1 and CDR2 sequences are MNHEY and SVGAGI. There are 16 residues in the CDR3. Deletions cut 4 bases from V and 6 bases from J, with 20 bases between. The CDR3 region has the DNA TGTGCCAGCAGTTCGACTCACAGGGGAGGAGGGGATACGCAGTATTTT. This codes for CASSSTHRGGGDTQYF.

The V gene is TRBV27, the J gene TRBJ1-2; D gene unclear. The germline CDR1 and CDR2 sequences are MNHEY and SMNVEV (reference sequence). V was cut by 6 bases and J by 0 bases, with 8 bases left in between. This CDR3 spans 13 amino acids. Here the CDR3 reads CASREGSNYGYTF. The CDR3 DNA reads as TGTGCCAGCAGGGAGGGTTCTAACTATGGCTACACCTTC.

The chain uses TRBV5-4 and TRBJ2-7; a possible D gene is TRBD1 (6 bases). Trimming took 0 bases from V and 1 from J, leaving 8 bases between them. The CDR3 runs to 14 residues. CDR1 and CDR2 from the germline V gene are SGHNT and YYREEE (reference sequence). CDR3 nucleotides: TGTGCCAGCAGCTTGGACAGGGTTTCCTACGAGCAGTACTTC. It is translated as CASSLDRVSYEQYF.

The rearrangement joins TRBV5-1 to TRBJ2-7, with TRBD2 matching 10 bases. The germline V gene encodes CDR1 SGHRS and CDR2 YFSETQ. Trimming removed 5 bases from V and 9 bases from J; junction bases left unmatched: 8. The CDR3 spans 13 residues. In DNA, the CDR3 is TGCGCCAGCAGGGAAAGCGGGGGGGCTCGGCAGTACTTC. It yields the protein CASRESGGARQYF.

This clone was recorded once. The genes are TRBV5-8 and TRBJ1-1; D gene unclear. Germline-derived CDR1 and CDR2 are SGHTS and YDEGEE. V lost 5 bases and J lost 1, with 9 bases in between. The CDR3 sequence is 13 residues long. In DNA, the CDR3 is TGTGCCAGCAGTCTTGCGGGGAACACTGAAGCTTTCTTT. Its protein is CASSLAGNTEAFF.